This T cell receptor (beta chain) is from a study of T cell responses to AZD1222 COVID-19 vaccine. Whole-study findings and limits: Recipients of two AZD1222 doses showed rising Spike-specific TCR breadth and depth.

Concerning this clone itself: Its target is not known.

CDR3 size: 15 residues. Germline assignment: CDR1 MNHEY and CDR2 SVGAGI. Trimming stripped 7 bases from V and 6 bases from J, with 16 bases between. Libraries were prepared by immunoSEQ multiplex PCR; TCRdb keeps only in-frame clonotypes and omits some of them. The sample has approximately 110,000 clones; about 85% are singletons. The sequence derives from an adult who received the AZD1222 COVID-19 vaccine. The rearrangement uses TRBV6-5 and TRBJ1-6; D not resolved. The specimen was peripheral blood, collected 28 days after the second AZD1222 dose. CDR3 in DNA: TGTGCCAGCACCGAGGACGTTTTGCTTAATTCACCCCTCCACTTT. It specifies CASTEDVLLNSPLHF.